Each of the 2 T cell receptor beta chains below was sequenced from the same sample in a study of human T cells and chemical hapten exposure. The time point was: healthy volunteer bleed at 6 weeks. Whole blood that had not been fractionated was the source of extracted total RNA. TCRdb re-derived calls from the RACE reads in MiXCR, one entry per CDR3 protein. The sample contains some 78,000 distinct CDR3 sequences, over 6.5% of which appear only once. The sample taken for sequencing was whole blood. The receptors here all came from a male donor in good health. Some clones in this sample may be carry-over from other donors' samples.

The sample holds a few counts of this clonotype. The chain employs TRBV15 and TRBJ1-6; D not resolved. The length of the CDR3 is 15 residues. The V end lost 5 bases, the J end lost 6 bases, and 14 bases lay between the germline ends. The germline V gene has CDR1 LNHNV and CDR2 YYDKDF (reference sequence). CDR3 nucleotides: TGTGCCACCAGCTTCTCGAAGGGCTCTAATTCACCCCTCCACTTT. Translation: CATSFSKGSNSPLHF.

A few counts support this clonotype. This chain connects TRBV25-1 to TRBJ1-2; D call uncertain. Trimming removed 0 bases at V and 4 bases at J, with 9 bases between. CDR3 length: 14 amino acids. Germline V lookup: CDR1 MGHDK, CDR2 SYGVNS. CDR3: CASSEYSAGYGYTF. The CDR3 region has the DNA TGTGCCAGCAGTGAATATAGCGCCGGCTATGGCTACACCTTC.